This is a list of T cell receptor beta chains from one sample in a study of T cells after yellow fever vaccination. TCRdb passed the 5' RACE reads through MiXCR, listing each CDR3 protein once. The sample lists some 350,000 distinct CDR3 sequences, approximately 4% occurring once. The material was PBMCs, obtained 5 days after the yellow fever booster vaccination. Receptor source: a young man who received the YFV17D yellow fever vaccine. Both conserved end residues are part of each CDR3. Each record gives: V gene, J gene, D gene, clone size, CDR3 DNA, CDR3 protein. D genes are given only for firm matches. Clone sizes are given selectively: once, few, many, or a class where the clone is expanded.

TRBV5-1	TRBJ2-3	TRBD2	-	TGCGCCAGCAGCTACGGACTAGCGGGGGCTCACTGGGATACGCAGTATTTT	CASSYGLAGAHWDTQYF
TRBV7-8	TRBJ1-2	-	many	TGTGCCAGCTCAACCGGGCCTCAAGGGTATGGCTACACCTTC	CASSTGPQGYGYTF
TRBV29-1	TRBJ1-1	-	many	TGCAGCGCATTCCGGGACGGAGCTTTCTTT	CSAFRDGAFF
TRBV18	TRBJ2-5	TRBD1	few	TGTGCCAGCTCACGCGGACAGGGGGTAGAGACCCAGTACTTC	CASSRGQGVETQYF
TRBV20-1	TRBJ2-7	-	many	TGCAGTGCTAGGGGGGCAAACGACGAGCAGTACTTC	CSARGANDEQYF
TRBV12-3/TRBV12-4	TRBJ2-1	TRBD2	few	TGTGCCAGCAGCCCTCTAGCGGGGGGCATGGATGAGCAGTTCTTC	CASSPLAGGMDEQFF
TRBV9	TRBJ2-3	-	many	TGTGCCAGCAGCGTAGATAGAGATACGCAGTATTTT	CASSVDRDTQYF
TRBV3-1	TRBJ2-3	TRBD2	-	TGTGCCAGCAGCCAAGGATTACCTCAGGTTGGGACTAGAGACAAAGATACGCAGTATTTT	CASSQGLPQVGTRDKDTQYF
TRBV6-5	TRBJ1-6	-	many	TGTGCCAGCAGTTACCAGTCAGGGGCGGAATCACCCCTCCACTTT	CASSYQSGAESPLHF
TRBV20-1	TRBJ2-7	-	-	TGCAGTGCTAGAGATCCCGCAGGGCCCCGCTCCTACGAGCAGTACTTC	CSARDPAGPRSYEQYF
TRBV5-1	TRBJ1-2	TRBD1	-	TGCGCCAGCAGTACCGGGACAGACCTCTATGGCTACACCTTC	CASSTGTDLYGYTF
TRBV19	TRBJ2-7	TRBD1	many	TGTGCCAGTAGTTGGCGGACAGGGGGATCCTACGAGCAGTACTTC	CASSWRTGGSYEQYF
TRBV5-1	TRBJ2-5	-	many	TGCGCCAGCAGCGCCGGCCTCATGGGGGAGACCCAGTACTTC	CASSAGLMGETQYF
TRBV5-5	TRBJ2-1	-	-	TGTGCCAGCAGATTTGACGGCTCCTACAATGAGCAGTTCTTC	CASRFDGSYNEQFF
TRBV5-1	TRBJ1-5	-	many	TGCGCCAGCAGCTTGGATGACACCAAAAATCAGCCCCAGCATTTT	CASSLDDTKNQPQHF
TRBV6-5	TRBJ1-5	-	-	TGTGCCAGCAGTTCGCAACCGAATCAGCCCCAGCATTTT	CASSSQPNQPQHF
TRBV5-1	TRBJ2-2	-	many	TGCGCCAGCAGCTTGGTCCCAGAGAAGACCGGGGAGCTGTTTTTT	CASSLVPEKTGELFF
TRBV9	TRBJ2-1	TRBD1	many	TGTGCCAGCAGCGAGTTTGAGGGACAGTCCTACAATGAGCAGTTCTTC	CASSEFEGQSYNEQFF
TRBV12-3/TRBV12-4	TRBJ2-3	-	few	TGTGCCAGCACCCCCACGAGGGATACGCAGTATTTT	CASTPTRDTQYF
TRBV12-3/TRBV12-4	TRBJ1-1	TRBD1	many	TGTGCCAGCAGTTACCCAGGGGGGAACACTGAAGCTTTCTTT	CASSYPGGNTEAFF
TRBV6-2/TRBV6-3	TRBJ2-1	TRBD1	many	TGTGCCAGCATCCGGACAGGGGAGGGCAATGAGCAGTTCTTC	CASIRTGEGNEQFF
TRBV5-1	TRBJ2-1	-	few	TGCGCCAGCAGCCCCCTCAGCTCCCTCGAGCAGTTCTTC	CASSPLSSLEQFF
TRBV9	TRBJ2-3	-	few	TGTGCCAGCAGCGTAGGGCTAGAGCTCACAGATACGCAGTATTTT	CASSVGLELTDTQYF
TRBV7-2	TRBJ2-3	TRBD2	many	TGTGCCAGCAGCTTAGCAAAAGAGCGGGGGGGCTCAGATACGCAGTATTTT	CASSLAKERGGSDTQYF
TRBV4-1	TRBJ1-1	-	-	TGCGCCAGCAGCCAAGCCCCCCGGGGTAAGGGGGCTGAAGCTTTCTTT	CASSQAPRGKGAEAFF
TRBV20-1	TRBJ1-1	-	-	TGCAGTGCTAGGATCCCCGGACAGTTGAACACTGAAGCTTTCTTT	CSARIPGQLNTEAFF
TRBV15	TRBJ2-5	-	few	TGTGCCACCAAGGAGGAGACCCAGTACTTC	CATKEETQYF
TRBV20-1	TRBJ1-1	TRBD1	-	TGCAGTGCTAGACCCCCGGTTACAGGGGGCACTGAAGCTTTCTTT	CSARPPVTGGTEAFF
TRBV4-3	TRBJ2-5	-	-	TGCGCCAGCGGAAACAGGGTGGAAGAGACCAAGTACTTC	CASGNRVEETKYF
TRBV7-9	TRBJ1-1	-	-	TGTGCCAGCAGCCAAAACAGGCTCCCCGTGGGGACTGAAGCTTTCTTT	CASSQNRLPVGTEAFF
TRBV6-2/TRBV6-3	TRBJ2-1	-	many	TGTGCCAGCAGCCCGAAGGGGGGGCCGGGTGAGCAGTTCTTC	CASSPKGGPGEQFF
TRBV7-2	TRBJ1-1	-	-	TGTGCCAGCAGCAGCCGAGGAGATGGGCATGGGGACACTGAAGCTTTCTTT	CASSSRGDGHGDTEAFF
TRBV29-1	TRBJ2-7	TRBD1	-	TGCAGCGTTGTCCTGGGACAGGGCGGCGAGCAGTACTTC	CSVVLGQGGEQYF
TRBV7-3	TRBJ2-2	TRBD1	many	TGTGCCAGCAGCCCCCGGACAGGGAGGCCCGGGGAGCTGTTTTTT	CASSPRTGRPGELFF
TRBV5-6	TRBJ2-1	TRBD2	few	TGTGCCAGCAGAACTCCGGGACTAGCGGTCGATGAGCAGTTCTTC	CASRTPGLAVDEQFF
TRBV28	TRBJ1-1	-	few	TGTGCCAGCAGTTTCTGGTACGGGAACACTGAAGCTTTCTTT	CASSFWYGNTEAFF
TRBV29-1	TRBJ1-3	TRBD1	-	TGCAGCGTCGACAGGGGAAGAGCTGGAAACACCATATATTTT	CSVDRGRAGNTIYF
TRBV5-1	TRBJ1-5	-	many	TGCGCCAGCAGCTTGATAGGGAACCAGCCCCAGCATTTT	CASSLIGNQPQHF
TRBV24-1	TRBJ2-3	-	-	TGTGCCACCAGTGATTCAGCAGATACGCAGTATTTT	CATSDSADTQYF
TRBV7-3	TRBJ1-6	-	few	TGTGCCAGCAGCTTTACACCCTATAATTCACCCCTCCACTTT	CASSFTPYNSPLHF
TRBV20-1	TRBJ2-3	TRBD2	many	TGCAGTGCCGTAGCGGGGGGGCCAAAAGATACGCAGTATTTT	CSAVAGGPKDTQYF
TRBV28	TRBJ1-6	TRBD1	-	TGTGCCAGCACCGTGGGACAGGGGGCCTCACCCCTCCACTTT	CASTVGQGASPLHF
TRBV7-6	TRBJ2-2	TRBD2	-	TGTGCCAGCAGCCCGGGACTAGCGGGGGGTCCGAACACCGGGGAGCTGTTTTTT	CASSPGLAGGPNTGELFF
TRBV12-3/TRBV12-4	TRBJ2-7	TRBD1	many	TGTGCCAGCAGCATGACAGGGGAGAACGAGCAGTACTTC	CASSMTGENEQYF
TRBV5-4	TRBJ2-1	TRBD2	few	TGTGCCAGCCCGGGGGGGGTTCGTGGGGATGAGCAGTTCTTC	CASPGGVRGDEQFF
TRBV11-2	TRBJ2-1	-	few	TGTGCCAGCAGCTTAGATCGTACAGGGGAGCAGTTCTTC	CASSLDRTGEQFF
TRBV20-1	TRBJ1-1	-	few	TGCAGTGCTAGATCTGGCGGACCCCTGAACACTGAAGCTTTCTTT	CSARSGGPLNTEAFF
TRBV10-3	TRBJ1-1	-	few	TGTGCCATCAGCAGGGAGGGTTTGAACACTGAAGCTTTCTTT	CAISREGLNTEAFF
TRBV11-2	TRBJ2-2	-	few	TGTGCCAGCAGCTTATGGCGGGCTAACACCGGGGAGCTGTTTTTT	CASSLWRANTGELFF
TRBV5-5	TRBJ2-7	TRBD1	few	TGTGCCAGCAGCTGGACAGGGGCCGAGCAGTACTTC	CASSWTGAEQYF
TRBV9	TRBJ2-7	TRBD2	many	TGTGCCAGCAGCGTAGTAGCGGGGCCCGAGCAGTACTTC	CASSVVAGPEQYF
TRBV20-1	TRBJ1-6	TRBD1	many	TGCAGTGCCTTTTCCCGACAGGGGATGAGTTGGTCACCCCTCCACTTT	CSAFSRQGMSWSPLHF
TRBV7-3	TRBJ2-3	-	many	TGTGCCAGCAGCTTGGGGGGGGCGGAAGATACGCAGTATTTT	CASSLGGAEDTQYF